Below, 32 T cell receptor beta chains from the same sample are listed, as sequenced in a study of graft-versus-host responses after intestinal transplantation. This table comes from immunoSEQ multiplex PCR, and its TCRdb copy is limited to in-frame clones, with some not included. The table has some 2,300 clones, 80% to 95% seen once; the top ten hold over 1.3%. Sequenced material: PBMCs, taken 19 days after intestinal transplant. These receptors were collected from a human patient who received an intestinal transplant, so some T cells may come from the graft donor.

V gene TRBV18 combines with J gene TRBJ1-2, with D perhaps TRBD1 (5 bases). Trimming took 6 bases from V and 7 from J, leaving 9 bases between them. In germline, CDR1 is KGHSH, CDR2 LQKENI. The CDR3 is 11 amino acids. The CDR3 here is CASSSGVGYTF. CDR3 DNA sequence: TGTGCCAGCTCTTCGGGGGTTGGCTACACCTTC.

The chain carries TRBV19 and TRBJ1-1, with unresolved D. V was cut by 7 bases and J by 2 bases, with 11 bases left in between. This CDR3 comprises 13 residues. Per the germline V gene, CDR1 is LNHDA and CDR2 is SQIVND (reference sequence). The CDR3 protein is CASKEEGNTEAFF. In nucleotides, the CDR3 is TGTGCCAGTAAAGAGGAGGGAAACACTGAAGCTTTCTTT.

The chain carries TRBV10-2 and TRBJ2-5, with D perhaps TRBD2 (6 bases). The CDR3 consists of 15 residues. CDR1 and CDR2 (germline): WSHSY, SAAADI. The V and J ends lost 3 bases and 3 bases respectively, with 14 bases between them. The CDR3: CASSDVAGREETQYF. CDR3 DNA: TGCGCCAGCAGTGACGTCGCGGGAAGGGAAGAGACCCAGTACTTC.

The chain links TRBV30 to TRBJ1-1, with D maybe TRBD1 (6 bases). Looked up from germline, CDR1 is GTSNPN and CDR2 is SVGIG (reference sequence). This CDR3 spans 13 amino acids. V dropped 3 bases and J dropped 4 bases, with 12 bases sitting between them. The CDR3 protein is CAWSKGESTEAFF. CDR3 nucleotide sequence: TGTGCCTGGAGCAAGGGGGAGAGCACTGAAGCTTTCTTT.

This rearrangement joins TRBV28 to TRBJ1-6; 9 bases agree with TRBD1. This CDR3 spans 15 amino acids. The germline CDR1 and CDR2 sequences are MDHEN and SYDVKM. V lost 8 bases to trimming and J lost 8 bases; unmatched junction nucleotides: 10. The CDR3 region is CASAPLGQGDSPLHF. CDR3 bases: TGTGCCAGCGCCCCTTTGGGACAGGGAGATTCACCCCTCCACTTT.

V and J are TRBV4-1 and TRBJ2-7; 7 nucleotides match TRBD1. The ends lost 0 bases at V and 1 base at J; junction bases unmatched: 3. The CDR3 has 15 residues. Per germline, CDR1 MGHRA and CDR2 YSYEKL. The CDR3 spells CASSQEMGQSYEQYF. CDR3 nucleotides: TGCGCCAGCAGCCAAGAGATGGGACAGTCCTACGAGCAGTACTTC.

This chain connects TRBV4-3 to TRBJ1-4; a weak D match, TRBD1 (6 bases). The V gene's germline CDR1 is LGHNA and CDR2 YSLEER. CDR3 length equals 17 residues. V shed 0 bases and J shed 5 bases, with 16 bases lying between them. The CDR3 nucleotides are TGCGCCAGCAGCCAAGATCCAGCGGGGGCGCGGAATGAAAAACTGTTTTTT. Translated, it gives CASSQDPAGARNEKLFF.

The V gene is TRBV13, the J gene TRBJ2-7; 7 bases fit TRBD1. J was trimmed by 5 bases and V by 4 bases; bases with no gene match: 8. Per germline, CDR1 PRHDT and CDR2 FYEKMQ (reference sequence). CDR3 size: 14 residues. CDR3 in amino acids: CASSSGTARDEQYF. The DNA of the CDR3 is TGTGCCAGCAGCTCTGGGACAGCCAGGGACGAGCAGTACTTC.

The chain employs TRBV27 and TRBJ1-1; D possibly corresponds to TRBD1 (5 bases). V lost 6 bases, J lost 4 bases, and 15 bases lay in between. The length of the CDR3 is 14 residues. CDR1 MNHEY and CDR2 SMNVEV come from the germline V gene (reference sequence). DNA for the CDR3: TGTGCCAGCAGCTGGCTGGGGGGGGGCACTGAAGCTTTCTTT. Translation: CASSWLGGGTEAFF.

This clone was observed once. V usage is TRBV5-1 and J usage is TRBJ2-1, with a tentative D call TRBD1 (6 bases). CDR3 length: 17 amino acids. Looked up from germline, CDR1 is SGHRS and CDR2 is YFSETQ. V was trimmed by 3 bases and J by 7 bases, leaving 23 bases between them. CDR3 sequence: CASSSHYRDIAINEQFF. For the CDR3, the DNA is TGCGCCAGCAGCTCTCACTACCGGGACATAGCAATTAATGAGCAGTTCTTC.

The rearrangement links TRBV6-4 to TRBJ2-1, with 11 bases lining up with TRBD2. Germline V lookup: CDR1 MRHNA, CDR2 SNTAGT. With 0 bases clipped from V and 6 bases from J, the junction kept 1 base outside the gene matches. There are 15 residues in the CDR3. For the CDR3, the DNA is TGTGCCAGCAGTGACTCTAGCGGGGGGGCCAATGAGCAGTTCTTC. Translating it yields CASSDSSGGANEQFF.

The chain couples TRBV7-9 to TRBJ1-2; D uncertain. Trimming removed 6 bases at V and 3 bases at J, with 11 bases between. The CDR3 extends over 13 amino acids. Germline V gives CDR1 SEHNR, CDR2 FQNEAQ (reference sequence). CDR3 sequence: CASRPRGHYGYTF. For the CDR3, the DNA is TGTGCCAGCAGACCTCGTGGGCACTATGGCTACACCTTC.

The gene calls are TRBV4-1 and TRBJ2-3; no clear D. V lost 0 bases to trimming and J lost 2 bases, with 12 bases between them. Germline CDR1 MGHRA, CDR2 YSYEKL. The CDR3 has 16 residues. The CDR3 sequence: CASSQEVLANTDTQYF. The DNA of the CDR3 is TGCGCCAGCAGCCAAGAGGTCCTGGCAAACACAGATACGCAGTATTTT.

The chain recombines TRBV6-6 with TRBJ2-1; D perhaps matches TRBD1 (5 bases). Germline values: CDR1 MNHNY, CDR2 SVGAGI (reference sequence). This CDR3 has 14 residues. V was cut by 7 bases and J by 1 base, with 11 bases left in between. The CDR3 nucleotides are TGTGCCAGCAAGGGGTCAGGGTCCTACAATGAGCAGTTCTTC. Translating gives CASKGSGSYNEQFF.

This sequence joins TRBV6-5 and TRBJ2-1, with TRBD1 matching 7 bases. The junction had 1 base not matched to a gene; V was cut back by 0 bases and J by 5 bases. The CDR3 extends over 14 amino acids. Per germline, CDR1 MNHEY and CDR2 SVGAGI. The CDR3 region has the DNA TGTGCCAGCAGTTACTCACAGGGGCACAATGAGCAGTTCTTC. This codes for CASSYSQGHNEQFF.

This clone was seen only once. V is TRBV5-4 and J is TRBJ2-1; TRBD2 aligns across 10 bases. V lost 2 bases and J lost 7; bases outside the gene matches: 3. The CDR3 loop spans 14 amino acids. Germline-derived CDR1 and CDR2 are SGHNT and YYREEE (reference sequence). The CDR3, as DNA: TGTGCCAGCAGCTTCCTAGCGGGGGCAAATGAGCAGTTCTTC. It yields the protein CASSFLAGANEQFF. The complete variable domain, with remaining parts taken from reference TRBV5-4 and TRBJ2-1, reads ETGVTQSPTHLIKTRGQQVTLRCSSQSGHNTVSWYQQALGQGPQFIFQYYREEENGRGNFPPRFSGLQFPNYSSELNVNALELDDSALYLCASSFLAGANEQFFGPGTRLTVL.

Points on this clone: Mismatch with germline at one junction end may stem from a read error. The chain employs TRBV2 and TRBJ1-1, with D possibly matching TRBD1 (5 bases). The CDR3 covers 16 residues. In germline, CDR1 is SNHLY, CDR2 FYNNEI. The chain's CDR3 is CASSESWGGMKTEAFF. The DNA for the CDR3 is TGTGCCAGCAGTGAGTCCTGGGGGGGGATGAAGACTGAAGCTTTCTTT.

The rearrangement links TRBV28 to TRBJ2-1, with 9 bases lining up with TRBD1. The CDR3 is 14 residues long. CDR1 MDHEN and CDR2 SYDVKM come from the germline V gene. V shed 8 bases, J shed 9 bases, and the junction held 11 bases outside the gene matches. The CDR3 sequence is CASSSRQGEGEQFF. The CDR3 DNA follows: TGTGCCAGCTCCTCGAGACAGGGGGAAGGTGAGCAGTTCTTC.

This rearrangement joins TRBV6-1 to TRBJ1-1; 8 nucleotides align to TRBD1. The ends lost 9 bases at V and 3 bases at J; junction bases unmatched: 6. The CDR3 is made up of 13 amino acids. CDR1 MNHNS and CDR2 SASEGT come from the germline V gene. The CDR3 bases are TGTGCCAGTTCCAGGGGGCTGTACACTGAAGCTTTCTTT. Protein: CASSRGLYTEAFF.

This clone is a singleton in its sample. The chain links TRBV13 to TRBJ2-7, with D possibly matching TRBD2 (5 bases). The CDR3 is 14 residues long. Between the trimmed V and J ends, which lost 1 base and 4 bases, there was a span of 11 bases. CDR1 is PRHDT and CDR2 is FYEKMQ in the germline V gene (reference sequence). The CDR3 loop reads CASSLAAADYEQYF. The CDR3 DNA reads as TGTGCCAGCAGCTTAGCAGCGGCAGATTACGAGCAGTACTTC.

This clone has more than one count but fewer than ten. This chain uses TRBV7-9 with TRBJ1-5; D may be TRBD1 (5 bases). The CDR3 consists of 13 residues. CDR1 SEHNR and CDR2 FQNEAQ come from the germline V gene (reference sequence). Trimming took 5 bases from V and 4 from J, leaving 9 bases between them. The CDR3, as DNA: TGTGCCAGCAGCCCCGGGGGAAATCAGCCCCAGCATTTT. It specifies CASSPGGNQPQHF.

This chain joins TRBV9 and TRBJ2-5; no definite D call. The CDR3 has 14 amino acids. The ends were cut back, 3 bases at V and 5 bases at J, with 14 bases in the middle. Germline V CDR1 and CDR2: SGDLS, YYNGEE. CDR3 protein: CASSGGQSQETQYF. CDR3 bases: TGTGCCAGCAGCGGTGGTCAGTCGCAGGAGACCCAGTACTTC.

V usage is TRBV18 and J usage is TRBJ1-6; D might be TRBD1 (5 bases). This CDR3 is built from 13 residues. V lost 3 bases to trimming and J lost 8 bases, with 8 bases between them. CDR1 KGHSH and CDR2 LQKENI come from the germline V gene. CDR3 nucleotides: TGTGCCAGCTCACCGTTAGGGGATTCACCCCTCCACTTT. Translation: CASSPLGDSPLHF. Complete variable domain (other parts from reference TRBV18 and TRBJ1-6): NAGVMQNPRHLVRRRGQEARLRCSPMKGHSHVYWYRQLPEEGLKFMVYLQKENIIDESGMPKERFSAEFPKEGPSILRIQQVVRGDSAAYFCASSPLGDSPLHFGNGTRLTVT.

V gene TRBV27 combines with J gene TRBJ2-2; D possibly corresponds to TRBD2 (5 bases). The CDR3 is made up of 14 amino acids. The V end was cut by 3 bases, the J end by 1 base, with 6 bases between. Germline assignment: CDR1 MNHEY and CDR2 SMNVEV (reference sequence). In DNA form, the CDR3 reads TGTGCCAGCAGTTTGGCGGGGAACACCGGGGAGCTGTTTTTT. It yields the protein CASSLAGNTGELFF.

This sequence joins TRBV5-1 and TRBJ2-1; a possible D gene is TRBD1 (5 bases). V was pared by 0 bases and J by 7 bases, with 14 bases between. Germline loops: CDR1 SGHRS, CDR2 YFSETQ. CDR3 size: 15 residues. The CDR3 region has the DNA TGCGCCAGCAGCTTGGGGCAGGGCTGGGGAAATGAGCAGTTCTTC. It translates to CASSLGQGWGNEQFF. Combining the CDR3 with reference TRBV5-1 and TRBJ2-1 gives the whole variable domain KAGVTQTPRYLIKTRGQQVTLSCSPISGHRSVSWYQQTPGQGLQFLFEYFSETQRNKGNFPGRFSGRQFSNSRSEMNVSTLELGDSALYLCASSLGQGWGNEQFFGPGTRLTVL.

The CDR3 bases are TGTGCCAGCAGTCGACCAAGCAGGGGTACCTACGAGCAGTACTTC. This encodes CASSRPSRGTYEQYF. The rearrangement links TRBV28 to TRBJ2-7; a weak D match, TRBD1 (6 bases). The length of the CDR3 is 15 residues. Germline lookup yields CDR1 MDHEN and CDR2 SYDVKM. V was trimmed by 5 bases and J by 2 bases, leaving 16 bases between them.

The V and J genes are TRBV11-2 and TRBJ1-3; D possibly corresponds to TRBD1 (5 bases). This CDR3 contains 15 residues. Germline lookup yields CDR1 SGHAT and CDR2 FQNNGV. The V gene lost 5 bases and the J gene lost 0 bases, with 11 bases spanning the gap. The CDR3 spells CASSPTVSSGNTIYF. CDR3 nucleotides: TGTGCCAGCAGCCCGACAGTCAGCTCTGGAAACACCATATATTTT. The full variable domain, in which reference TRBV11-2 and TRBJ1-3 provide the parts outside the CDR3, is EAGVAQSPRYKIIEKRQSVAFWCNPISGHATLYWYQQILGQGPKLLIQFQNNGVVDDSQLPKDRFSAERLKGVDSTLKIQPAKLEDSAVYLCASSPTVSSGNTIYFGEGSWLTVV.

CDR3 sequence (DNA): TGTGCCAGCAGTTACGGGCGACAGGGGGCGGAATATGGCTACACCTTC. Residues: CASSYGRQGAEYGYTF. V usage is TRBV6-6 and J usage is TRBJ1-2, with 10 nucleotides matching TRBD1. From germline, CDR1 is MNHNY and CDR2 SVGAGI (reference sequence). With V trimmed by 2 bases and J by 5 bases, 8 bases remained unmatched. This CDR3 region has 16 residues.

This chain connects TRBV6-1 to TRBJ1-3; D possibly corresponds to TRBD1 (6 bases). The CDR3 is made up of 14 amino acids. V lost 0 bases, J lost 7 bases, and 10 bases lay in between. Germline V CDR1 and CDR2: MNHNS, SASEGT. CDR3 sequence reads: CASSEATGRNTIYF. Written as DNA, the CDR3 is TGTGCCAGCAGTGAAGCGACAGGAAGGAACACCATATATTTT.

The chain recombines TRBV7-8 with TRBJ2-5, with 8 bases lining up with TRBD1. Trimming took 4 bases from V and 4 from J; bases not matched to a gene: 8. In germline, CDR1 is SGHVS, CDR2 FQNEAQ. This CDR3 has 15 amino acids. CDR3: CASSSRTGRGETQYF. The CDR3 nucleotides read TGTGCCAGCAGCTCGCGGACAGGGAGAGGAGAGACCCAGTACTTC. Variable domain in full (rest from reference TRBV7-8 and TRBJ2-5): GAGVSQSPRYKVAKRGQDVALRCDPISGHVSLFWYQQALGQGPEFLTYFQNEAQLDKSGLPSDRFFAERPEGSVSTLKIQRTQQEDSAVYLCASSSRTGRGETQYFGPGTRLLVL.

The gene calls are TRBV5-6 and TRBJ2-2; no firm D call. CDR1 is SGHDT and CDR2 is YYEEEE in the germline V gene. Trimming removed 0 bases from V and 5 bases from J, with 5 bases in between. The CDR3 loop spans 13 amino acids. The CDR3 sequence: CASSLVGTGELFF. The DNA of the CDR3 is TGTGCCAGCAGCTTGGTCGGGACCGGGGAGCTGTTTTTT.

The V gene is TRBV10-3, the J gene TRBJ1-5; D gene unclear. Germline CDR1 reads ENHRY; CDR2 reads SYGVKD. Trimming removed 5 bases from V and 9 bases from J, with 20 bases in between. This CDR3 comprises 15 residues. The DNA of the CDR3 is TGTGCCATCAGTCCCAGCGATCCTACCCAAGGGCCCCAGCATTTT. It yields the protein CAISPSDPTQGPQHF.